The rows below give T cell receptor beta chains drawn from one sample of a study of cytomegalovirus exposure and HLA in healthy donors. Libraries were prepared by immunoSEQ multiplex PCR; TCRdb keeps only in-frame clonotypes and omits some of them. The sample contains about 200,000 clones, roughly 80% of which appear only once. What was sequenced was PBMCs. These receptors originate from a woman between 18 and 29 years old in good health and CMV-seronegative. Both conserved end residues are part of each CDR3. The order of the fields is clone size, J gene, D gene, V gene, CDR3 DNA, CDR3 protein. A D gene is named only where the DNA matches it firmly. Clone size, where shown, is once, few, many, or a class for clones that have expanded.

clone size: -
J gene: TRBJ2-3
D gene: -
V gene: TRBV10-1
CDR3 DNA: TGCGCCAGCAACCAGGGAAACACAGATACGCAGTATTTT
CDR3 protein: CASNQGNTDTQYF

clone size: -
J gene: TRBJ1-2
D gene: -
V gene: TRBV27
CDR3 DNA: TGTGCCAGCAGTTTTTCCGAGGGCTATGGCTACACCTTC
CDR3 protein: CASSFSEGYGYTF

clone size: -
J gene: TRBJ2-3
D gene: TRBD1
V gene: TRBV10-3
CDR3 DNA: TGTGCCATCAGGGACAGGGTGACAGATACGCAGTATTTT
CDR3 protein: CAIRDRVTDTQYF

clone size: -
J gene: TRBJ2-3
D gene: -
V gene: TRBV9
CDR3 DNA: TGTGCCAGCAGCGTAGAGGAGCGGAACTACCTAAATACGCAGTATTTT
CDR3 protein: CASSVEERNYLNTQYF

clone size: -
J gene: TRBJ1-1
D gene: -
V gene: TRBV4-1
CDR3 DNA: TGCGCCAGCAGCCAGCCCACCAGGGGTAGGACTGAAGCTTTCTTT
CDR3 protein: CASSQPTRGRTEAFF

clone size: -
J gene: TRBJ1-5
D gene: -
V gene: TRBV7-8
CDR3 DNA: TGTGCCAGCAGCGAGCAGGGCGGTGGCCAGCCCCAGCATTTT
CDR3 protein: CASSEQGGGQPQHF

clone size: -
J gene: TRBJ1-2
D gene: TRBD1
V gene: TRBV4-2
CDR3 DNA: TGTGCCAGCAGCCAAGGGGACAGAGTCTATGGCTACACCTTC
CDR3 protein: CASSQGDRVYGYTF

clone size: -
J gene: TRBJ2-4
D gene: TRBD2
V gene: TRBV18
CDR3 DNA: TGTGCCAGCTCACCATGGTATGCGGGAGCGGCCAAAAACATTCAGTACTTC
CDR3 protein: CASSPWYAGAAKNIQYF

clone size: -
J gene: TRBJ2-1
D gene: TRBD2
V gene: TRBV28
CDR3 DNA: TGTGCCAGCGAGGGCAACGGTCTAAAGAAAACCGGGACTAGCTACAATGAGCAGTTCTTC
CDR3 protein: CASEGNGLKKTGTSYNEQFF

clone size: -
J gene: TRBJ2-1
D gene: -
V gene: TRBV30
CDR3 DNA: TGTGCCTGGAGTGTACTAGGGTTCGGTAATGAGCAGTTCTTC
CDR3 protein: CAWSVLGFGNEQFF

clone size: -
J gene: TRBJ2-1
D gene: -
V gene: TRBV28
CDR3 DNA: TGTGCCAGCTTCCAATTGGCAGGATCCTACAATGAGCAGTTCTTC
CDR3 protein: CASFQLAGSYNEQFF

clone size: -
J gene: TRBJ1-6
D gene: -
V gene: TRBV11-2
CDR3 DNA: TGTGCCAGCAGCATTAGGGGGACGGCTGCCAGCTCCTATAATTCACCCCTCCACTTT
CDR3 protein: CASSIRGTAASSYNSPLHF

clone size: -
J gene: TRBJ2-3
D gene: TRBD1
V gene: TRBV13
CDR3 DNA: TGTGCCAGCAGAGAGACAGGGCTTTCGGATACGCAGTATTTT
CDR3 protein: CASRETGLSDTQYF

clone size: -
J gene: TRBJ2-2
D gene: TRBD1
V gene: TRBV5-4
CDR3 DNA: TGTGCCAGCAGCCGACAGGGATATGACACCGGGGAGCTGTTTTTT
CDR3 protein: CASSRQGYDTGELFF

clone size: few
J gene: TRBJ2-2
D gene: -
V gene: TRBV6-5
CDR3 DNA: TGTGCCAGCACTAATCCAGGGGGAGGCACCGGGGAGCTGTTTTTT
CDR3 protein: CASTNPGGGTGELFF

clone size: -
J gene: TRBJ2-1
D gene: TRBD2
V gene: TRBV28
CDR3 DNA: TGTGCCAGCAGTCCCCCTTGGCGGGAGGATGGCCACAATGAGCAGTTCTTC
CDR3 protein: CASSPPWREDGHNEQFF

clone size: few
J gene: TRBJ1-5
D gene: TRBD1
V gene: TRBV4-2
CDR3 DNA: TGTGCCAGCAGCCAAGATCAGGGGGCGGGTCAGCCCCAGCATTTT
CDR3 protein: CASSQDQGAGQPQHF

clone size: -
J gene: TRBJ2-7
D gene: TRBD1
V gene: TRBV15
CDR3 DNA: TGTGCCACCAGCAGAGATTCGTGGGACAGCTCCTACGAGCAGTACTTC
CDR3 protein: CATSRDSWDSSYEQYF

clone size: -
J gene: TRBJ2-7
D gene: TRBD2
V gene: TRBV11-2
CDR3 DNA: TGTGCCAGCAGCTCTCTAGCGGGGGGGTCCTACGAGCAGTACTTC
CDR3 protein: CASSSLAGGSYEQYF

clone size: -
J gene: TRBJ1-1
D gene: -
V gene: TRBV7-2
CDR3 DNA: TGTGCCAGCAGCCGACAGGAGAACACTGAAGCTTTCTTT
CDR3 protein: CASSRQENTEAFF

clone size: once
J gene: TRBJ1-3
D gene: -
V gene: TRBV15
CDR3 DNA: TGTGCCACCAGCAGAGATCTTGTCTGGGGCAGGGAACCTGGAAACACCATATATTTT
CDR3 protein: CATSRDLVWGREPGNTIYF

clone size: -
J gene: TRBJ2-7
D gene: TRBD2
V gene: TRBV10-3
CDR3 DNA: TGTGCCAGCAGTAAGCGGGACTCCTCCTACGAGCAGTACTTC
CDR3 protein: CASSKRDSSYEQYF

clone size: -
J gene: TRBJ1-2
D gene: TRBD1
V gene: TRBV7-9
CDR3 DNA: TGTGCCAGCAGCTTAGGTATTCTAGACAGGGGCAGAAGTGGCTACACCTTC
CDR3 protein: CASSLGILDRGRSGYTF

clone size: -
J gene: TRBJ2-5
D gene: -
V gene: TRBV19
CDR3 DNA: TGTGCCAGTAGTATGGCAGGGATAATCCAAGAGACCCAGTACTTC
CDR3 protein: CASSMAGIIQETQYF

clone size: few
J gene: TRBJ2-3
D gene: TRBD2
V gene: TRBV4-3
CDR3 DNA: TGCGCCAGCAGCCAAGGATGGGGGCTAGCGGGAGACTATTTT
CDR3 protein: CASSQGWGLAGDYF

clone size: -
J gene: TRBJ2-7
D gene: -
V gene: TRBV11-2
CDR3 DNA: TGTGCCAGCAGCATACCTTACCCGGGAACAGAGCCGAGCGGCCAGTACTTC
CDR3 protein: CASSIPYPGTEPSGQYF

clone size: -
J gene: TRBJ1-1
D gene: TRBD1
V gene: TRBV30
CDR3 DNA: TGTGCCTGGAGTTTCCCACAGGGGGTGAACACTGAAGCTTTCTTT
CDR3 protein: CAWSFPQGVNTEAFF

clone size: -
J gene: TRBJ1-6
D gene: TRBD1
V gene: TRBV28
CDR3 DNA: TGTGCCAGCAGACCATCACAGGGGATTGGATCACCCCTCCACTTT
CDR3 protein: CASRPSQGIGSPLHF

clone size: -
J gene: TRBJ2-7
D gene: TRBD1
V gene: TRBV7-9
CDR3 DNA: TGTGCCAGCAGCTTAGTCTATGGGACAGGATTCTACGAGCAGTACTTC
CDR3 protein: CASSLVYGTGFYEQYF

clone size: -
J gene: TRBJ2-7
D gene: -
V gene: TRBV11-2
CDR3 DNA: TGTGCCAGCAGCTTAGAACGGGGGTGGGGCGGCTCCTACGAGCAGTACTTC
CDR3 protein: CASSLERGWGGSYEQYF

clone size: -
J gene: TRBJ1-1
D gene: TRBD1
V gene: TRBV10-2
CDR3 DNA: TGCGCCAGCAGTGCAGGGACAGGGGGGAACACTGAAGCTTTCTTT
CDR3 protein: CASSAGTGGNTEAFF

clone size: -
J gene: TRBJ2-5
D gene: -
V gene: TRBV21-1
CDR3 DNA: TGTGCCAGCAGCAAGTGTGGCAGCCAAGAGACCCAGTACTTC
CDR3 protein: CASSKCGSQETQYF

clone size: -
J gene: TRBJ2-7
D gene: -
V gene: TRBV6-1
CDR3 DNA: TGTGCCAGCAGTGAAGGTTATGGGGGCAGCTCCTACGAGCAGTACTTC
CDR3 protein: CASSEGYGGSSYEQYF

clone size: -
J gene: TRBJ2-2
D gene: TRBD2
V gene: TRBV4-2
CDR3 DNA: TGTGCCAGCAGCCACGCGAGCGGGAGGGTAACCGGGGAGCTGTTTTTT
CDR3 protein: CASSHASGRVTGELFF

clone size: -
J gene: TRBJ2-3
D gene: -
V gene: TRBV4-1
CDR3 DNA: TGCGCCAGCAGCCCGGGTCCCTACACAGATACGCAGTATTTT
CDR3 protein: CASSPGPYTDTQYF

clone size: -
J gene: TRBJ1-4
D gene: -
V gene: TRBV28
CDR3 DNA: TGTGCCAGCAGTTCCACCCCAGGGACTGCTAATGAAAAACTGTTTTTT
CDR3 protein: CASSSTPGTANEKLFF

clone size: -
J gene: TRBJ2-3
D gene: -
V gene: TRBV30
CDR3 DNA: TGTGCCTTTAGCGATACTAGCACAGATACGCAGTATTTT
CDR3 protein: CAFSDTSTDTQYF

clone size: -
J gene: TRBJ2-4
D gene: -
V gene: TRBV7-9
CDR3 DNA: TGTGCCAGCACCCCGTGGCAGGGCAGAAACATTCAGTACTTC
CDR3 protein: CASTPWQGRNIQYF

clone size: few
J gene: TRBJ1-4
D gene: -
V gene: TRBV7-8
CDR3 DNA: TGTGCCAGCAATCCCCTACCCGGGAAAATCGATGAAAAACTGTTTTTT
CDR3 protein: CASNPLPGKIDEKLFF

clone size: few
J gene: TRBJ2-1
D gene: TRBD2
V gene: TRBV2
CDR3 DNA: TGTGCCAGCAAAAGGGGACTAGAATACAATGAGCAGTTCTTC
CDR3 protein: CASKRGLEYNEQFF

clone size: few
J gene: TRBJ2-3
D gene: TRBD1
V gene: TRBV19
CDR3 DNA: TGTGCCAGCAAGAACTGGGACAGTAGCACAGATACGCAGTATTTT
CDR3 protein: CASKNWDSSTDTQYF

clone size: -
J gene: TRBJ2-1
D gene: TRBD2
V gene: TRBV11-3
CDR3 DNA: TGTGCCAGCAGCTCCCGGGGGGTAGCGGGGAGCTCCTACAATGAGCAGTTCTTC
CDR3 protein: CASSSRGVAGSSYNEQFF

clone size: -
J gene: TRBJ2-4
D gene: -
V gene: TRBV13
CDR3 DNA: TGTGCCAGCAGCTATGGAGGGGGCTACGCGGCCATTCAGTACTTC
CDR3 protein: CASSYGGGYAAIQYF

clone size: -
J gene: TRBJ2-7
D gene: -
V gene: TRBV28
CDR3 DNA: TGTGCCAGCAGGACGGGACACTACGAGCAGTACTTC
CDR3 protein: CASRTGHYEQYF

clone size: -
J gene: TRBJ1-1
D gene: -
V gene: TRBV4-3
CDR3 DNA: TGCGCCAGCAGCCAGTCCAGGGTGCGAGGTACTGAAGCTTTCTTT
CDR3 protein: CASSQSRVRGTEAFF

clone size: -
J gene: TRBJ2-5
D gene: TRBD2
V gene: TRBV10-3
CDR3 DNA: TGTGCCATCAGGGAAGCGGGAGGGGTTGCAGAGACCCAGTACTTC
CDR3 protein: CAIREAGGVAETQYF

clone size: -
J gene: TRBJ1-3
D gene: -
V gene: TRBV28
CDR3 DNA: TGTGCCTCCAAGGCGGGGCTGACTGGAAACACCATATATTTT
CDR3 protein: CASKAGLTGNTIYF